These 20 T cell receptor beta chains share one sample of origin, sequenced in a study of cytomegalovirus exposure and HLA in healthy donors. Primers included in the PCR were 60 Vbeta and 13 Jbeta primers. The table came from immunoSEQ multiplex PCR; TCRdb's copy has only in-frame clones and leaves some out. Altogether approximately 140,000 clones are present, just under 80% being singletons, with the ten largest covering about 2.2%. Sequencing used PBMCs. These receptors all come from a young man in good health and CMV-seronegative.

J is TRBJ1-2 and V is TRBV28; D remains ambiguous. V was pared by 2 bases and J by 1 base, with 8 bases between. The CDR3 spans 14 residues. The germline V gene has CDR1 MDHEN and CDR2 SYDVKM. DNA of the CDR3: TGTGCCAGCAGTTTACAGATTTATAACTATGGCTACACCTTC. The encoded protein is CASSLQIYNYGYTF.

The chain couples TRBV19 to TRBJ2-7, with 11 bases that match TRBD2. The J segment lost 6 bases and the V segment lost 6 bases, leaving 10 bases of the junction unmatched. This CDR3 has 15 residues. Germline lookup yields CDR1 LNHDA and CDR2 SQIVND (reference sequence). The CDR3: CASRLAGALWGEQYF. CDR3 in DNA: TGTGCCAGTAGACTAGCGGGAGCTCTTTGGGGCGAGCAGTACTTC.

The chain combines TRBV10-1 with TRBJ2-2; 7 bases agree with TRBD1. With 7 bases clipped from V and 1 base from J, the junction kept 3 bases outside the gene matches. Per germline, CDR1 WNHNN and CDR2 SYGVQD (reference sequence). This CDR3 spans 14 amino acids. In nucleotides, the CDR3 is TGCGCCAGCACACAGGGGCGGAACACCGGGGAGCTGTTTTTT. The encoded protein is CASTQGRNTGELFF.

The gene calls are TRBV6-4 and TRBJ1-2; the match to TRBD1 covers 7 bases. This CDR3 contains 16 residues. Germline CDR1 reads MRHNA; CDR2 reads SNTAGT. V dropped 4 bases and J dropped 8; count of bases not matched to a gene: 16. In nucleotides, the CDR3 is TGTGCCAGCAGTGCGCACGGGACAGCACGTATAGGAGGCTACACCTTC. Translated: CASSAHGTARIGGYTF.

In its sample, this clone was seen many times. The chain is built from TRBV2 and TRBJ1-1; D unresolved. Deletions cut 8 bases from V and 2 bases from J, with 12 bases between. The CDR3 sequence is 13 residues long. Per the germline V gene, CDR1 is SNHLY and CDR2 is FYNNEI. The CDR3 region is CASGVGENTEAFF. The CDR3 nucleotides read TGTGCCAGCGGAGTAGGAGAAAACACTGAAGCTTTCTTT.

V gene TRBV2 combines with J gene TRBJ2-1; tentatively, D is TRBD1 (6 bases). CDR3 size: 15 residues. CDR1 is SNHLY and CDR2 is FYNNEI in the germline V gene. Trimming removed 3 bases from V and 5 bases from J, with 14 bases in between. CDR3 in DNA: TGTGCCAGCAGTGACAAACGGACAGCTCACAATGAGCAGTTCTTC. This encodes CASSDKRTAHNEQFF.

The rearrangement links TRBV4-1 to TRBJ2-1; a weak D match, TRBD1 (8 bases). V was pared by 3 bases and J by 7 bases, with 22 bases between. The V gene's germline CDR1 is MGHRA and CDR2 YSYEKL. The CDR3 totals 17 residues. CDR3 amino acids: CASSHSMTGEGKNEQFF. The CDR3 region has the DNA TGCGCCAGCAGCCATTCTATGACAGGGGAGGGAAAAAATGAGCAGTTCTTC.

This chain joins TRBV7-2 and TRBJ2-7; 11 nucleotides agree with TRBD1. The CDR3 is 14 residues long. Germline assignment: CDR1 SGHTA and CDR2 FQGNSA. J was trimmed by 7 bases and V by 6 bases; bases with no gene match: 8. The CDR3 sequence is CASREGQGAYEQYF. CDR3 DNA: TGTGCCAGCAGAGAAGGACAGGGGGCATATGAGCAGTACTTC.

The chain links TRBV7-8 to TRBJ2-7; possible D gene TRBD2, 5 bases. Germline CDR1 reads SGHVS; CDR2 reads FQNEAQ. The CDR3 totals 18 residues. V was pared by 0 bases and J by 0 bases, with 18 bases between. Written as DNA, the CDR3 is TGTGCCAGCAGCTTAGCTTGGGGAGAAGAATACTCCTCCTACGAGCAGTACTTC. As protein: CASSLAWGEEYSSYEQYF.

CDR3 in DNA: TGCGCCAGCAGCCCGGGGGGGAATTCCTACGAGCAGTACTTC. Residues: CASSPGGNSYEQYF. The rearrangement joins TRBV5-1 to TRBJ2-7; 8 bases agree with TRBD2. The V gene's germline CDR1 is SGHRS and CDR2 YFSETQ. This CDR3 is 14 amino acids long. V trimming: 4 bases; J trimming: 1 base; junction bases outside the gene matches: 4.

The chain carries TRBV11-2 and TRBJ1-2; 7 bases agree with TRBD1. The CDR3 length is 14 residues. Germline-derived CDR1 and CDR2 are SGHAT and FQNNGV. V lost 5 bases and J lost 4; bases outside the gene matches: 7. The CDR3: CASSLRQGRYGYTF. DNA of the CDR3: TGTGCCAGCAGCCTCAGACAGGGACGCTATGGCTACACCTTC.

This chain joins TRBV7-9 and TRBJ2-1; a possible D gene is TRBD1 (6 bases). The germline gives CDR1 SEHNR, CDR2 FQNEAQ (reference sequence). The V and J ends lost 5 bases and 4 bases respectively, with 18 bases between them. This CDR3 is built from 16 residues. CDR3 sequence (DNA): TGTGCCAGCAGCCCACGGACAGTCGCACCTTACAATGAGCAGTTCTTC. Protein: CASSPRTVAPYNEQFF.

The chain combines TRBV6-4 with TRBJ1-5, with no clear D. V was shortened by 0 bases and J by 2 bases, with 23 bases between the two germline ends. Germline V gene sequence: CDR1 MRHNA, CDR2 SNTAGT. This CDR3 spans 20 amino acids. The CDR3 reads CASSDSRVVKRGAGNQPQHF. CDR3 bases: TGTGCCAGCAGTGACTCGAGGGTCGTAAAGCGCGGAGCGGGCAATCAGCCCCAGCATTTT.

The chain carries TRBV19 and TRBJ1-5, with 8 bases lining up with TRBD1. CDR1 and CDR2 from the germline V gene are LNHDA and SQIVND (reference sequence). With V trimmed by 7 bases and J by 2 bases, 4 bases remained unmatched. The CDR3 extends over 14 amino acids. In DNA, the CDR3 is TGTGCCAGTACCCCGGGACAGGGCAATCAGCCCCAGCATTTT. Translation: CASTPGQGNQPQHF.

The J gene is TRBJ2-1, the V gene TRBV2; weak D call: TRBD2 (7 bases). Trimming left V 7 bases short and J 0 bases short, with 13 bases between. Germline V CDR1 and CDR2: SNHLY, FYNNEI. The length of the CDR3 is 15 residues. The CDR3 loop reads CASILGGASYNEQFF. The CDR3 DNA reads TGTGCCAGCATCTTGGGGGGGGCCTCCTACAATGAGCAGTTCTTC.

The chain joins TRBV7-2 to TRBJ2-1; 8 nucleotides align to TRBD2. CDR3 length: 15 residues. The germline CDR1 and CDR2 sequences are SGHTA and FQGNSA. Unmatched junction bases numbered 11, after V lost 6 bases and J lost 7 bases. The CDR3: CASSSRLAWVNEQFF. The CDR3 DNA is TGTGCCAGCAGTTCGCGACTAGCGTGGGTTAATGAGCAGTTCTTC.

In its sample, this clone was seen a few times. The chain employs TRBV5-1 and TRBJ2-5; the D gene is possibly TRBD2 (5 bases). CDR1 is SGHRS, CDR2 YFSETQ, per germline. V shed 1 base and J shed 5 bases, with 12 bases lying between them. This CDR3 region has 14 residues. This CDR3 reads CASSLNSAEETQYF. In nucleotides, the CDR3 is TGCGCCAGCAGCTTGAACTCAGCGGAGGAGACCCAGTACTTC.

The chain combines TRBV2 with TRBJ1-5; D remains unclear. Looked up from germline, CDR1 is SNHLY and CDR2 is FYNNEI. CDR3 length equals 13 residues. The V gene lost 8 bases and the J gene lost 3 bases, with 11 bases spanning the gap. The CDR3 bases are TGTGCCAGCTGTCGAACTTACAATCAGCCCCAGCATTTT. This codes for CASCRTYNQPQHF.

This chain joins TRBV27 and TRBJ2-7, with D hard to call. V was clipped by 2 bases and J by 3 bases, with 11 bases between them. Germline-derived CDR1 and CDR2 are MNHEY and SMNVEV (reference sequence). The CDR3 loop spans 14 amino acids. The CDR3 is CASSLRPGFYEQYF. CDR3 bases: TGTGCCAGCAGTTTACGCCCCGGGTTCTACGAGCAGTACTTC.

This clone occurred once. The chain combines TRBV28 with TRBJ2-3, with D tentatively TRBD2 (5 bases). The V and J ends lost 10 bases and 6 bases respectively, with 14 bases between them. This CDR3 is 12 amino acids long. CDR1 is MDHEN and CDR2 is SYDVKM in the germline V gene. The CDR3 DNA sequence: TGTGCCACCCCACTAGACACGGATACGCAGTATTTT. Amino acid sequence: CATPLDTDTQYF.